The entry below gives a single TCR beta chain sequence along with its context. Profiling relied on immunoSEQ multiplex PCR, and the TCRdb table lists in-frame clones only, not all of them. The profile shows approximately 260,000 clones, 80% to 90% of them singletons. There are 16 residues in the CDR3. Losses at the gene ends were 6 bases for V and 4 bases for J; bases not matched to a gene: 13. Germline CDR1 is SNHLY and CDR2 is FYNNEI. This sample is drawn from a study of cytomegalovirus exposure and HLA in healthy donors. Study background: The 130 or so validation repertoires and the roughly 680 first-cohort repertoires shared a platform, a later analysis reported.

This rearrangement joins TRBV2 to TRBJ2-5; 8 positions agree with TRBD1. Sequenced material: PBMCs. The TCR comes from a woman between 18 and 29 years old in good health and CMV-seronegative. As DNA, the CDR3 is TGTGCCAGCAGCGGACAGGGCAGTTTACCCGGAGAGACCCAGTACTTC. It specifies CASSGQGSLPGETQYF.